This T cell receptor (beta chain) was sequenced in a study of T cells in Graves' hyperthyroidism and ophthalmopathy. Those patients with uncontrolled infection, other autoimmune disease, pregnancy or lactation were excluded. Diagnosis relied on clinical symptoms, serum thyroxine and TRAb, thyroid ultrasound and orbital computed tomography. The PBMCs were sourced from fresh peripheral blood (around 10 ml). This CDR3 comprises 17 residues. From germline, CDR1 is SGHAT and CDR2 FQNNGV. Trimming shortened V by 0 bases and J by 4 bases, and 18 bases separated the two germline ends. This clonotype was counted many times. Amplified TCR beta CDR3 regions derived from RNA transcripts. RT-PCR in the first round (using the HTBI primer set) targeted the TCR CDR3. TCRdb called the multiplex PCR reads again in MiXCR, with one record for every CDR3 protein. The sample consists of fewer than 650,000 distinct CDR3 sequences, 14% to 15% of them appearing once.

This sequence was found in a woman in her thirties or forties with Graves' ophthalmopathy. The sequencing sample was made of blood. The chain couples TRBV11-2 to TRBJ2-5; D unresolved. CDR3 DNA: TGTGCCAGCAGCTTAGAGGGTATACACCGACGTGGAGAGACCCAGTACTTC. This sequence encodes CASSLEGIHRRGETQYF.